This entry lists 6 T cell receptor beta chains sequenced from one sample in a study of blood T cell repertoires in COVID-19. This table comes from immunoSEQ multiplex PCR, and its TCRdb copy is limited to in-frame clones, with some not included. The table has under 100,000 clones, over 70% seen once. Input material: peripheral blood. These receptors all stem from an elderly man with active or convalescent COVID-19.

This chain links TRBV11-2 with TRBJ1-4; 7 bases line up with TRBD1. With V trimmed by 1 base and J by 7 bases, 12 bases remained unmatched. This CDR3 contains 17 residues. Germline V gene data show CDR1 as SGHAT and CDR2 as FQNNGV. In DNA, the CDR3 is TGTGCCAGCAGCTTAGCCCCCTATGACAGGGTGGGTGAAAAACTGTTTTTT. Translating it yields CASSLAPYDRVGEKLFF.

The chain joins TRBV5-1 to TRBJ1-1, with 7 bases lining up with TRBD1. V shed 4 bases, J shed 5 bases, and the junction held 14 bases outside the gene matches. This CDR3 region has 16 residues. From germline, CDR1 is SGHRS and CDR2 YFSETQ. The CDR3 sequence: CASSIDRVKFGTEAFF. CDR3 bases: TGCGCCAGCAGCATAGACAGGGTTAAGTTTGGTACTGAAGCTTTCTTT.

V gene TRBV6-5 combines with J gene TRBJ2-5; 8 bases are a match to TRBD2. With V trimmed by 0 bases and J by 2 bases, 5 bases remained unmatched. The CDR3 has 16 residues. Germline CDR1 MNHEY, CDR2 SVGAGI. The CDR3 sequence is CASSYSRSGGQETQYF. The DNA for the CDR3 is TGTGCCAGCAGTTACTCGAGATCGGGGGGGCAAGAGACCCAGTACTTC.

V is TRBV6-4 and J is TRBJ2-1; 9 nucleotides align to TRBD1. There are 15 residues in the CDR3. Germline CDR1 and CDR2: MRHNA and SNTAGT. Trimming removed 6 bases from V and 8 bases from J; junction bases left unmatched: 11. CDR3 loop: CASSASGTGSDEQFF. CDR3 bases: TGTGCCAGCAGCGCATCCGGGACAGGGAGCGATGAGCAGTTCTTC.

CDR3 residues: CAIRKKDSNDQPQHF. In DNA form, the CDR3 reads TGTGCCATCAGGAAAAAGGACAGCAACGATCAGCCCCAGCATTTT. The chain has TRBV10-3 and TRBJ1-5; a possible D gene is TRBD1 (6 bases). Per the germline V gene, CDR1 is ENHRY and CDR2 is SYGVKD. The CDR3 has 15 residues. Trimming took off 6 bases at V and 5 bases at J, with 17 bases between the two ends.

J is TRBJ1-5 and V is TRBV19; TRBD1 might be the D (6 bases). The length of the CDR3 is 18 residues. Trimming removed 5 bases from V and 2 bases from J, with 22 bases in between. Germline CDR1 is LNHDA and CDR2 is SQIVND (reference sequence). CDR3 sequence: CASSSGTSTGRGNQPQHF. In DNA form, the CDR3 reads TGTGCCAGTAGTTCCGGGACATCAACAGGTCGTGGCAATCAGCCCCAGCATTTT.